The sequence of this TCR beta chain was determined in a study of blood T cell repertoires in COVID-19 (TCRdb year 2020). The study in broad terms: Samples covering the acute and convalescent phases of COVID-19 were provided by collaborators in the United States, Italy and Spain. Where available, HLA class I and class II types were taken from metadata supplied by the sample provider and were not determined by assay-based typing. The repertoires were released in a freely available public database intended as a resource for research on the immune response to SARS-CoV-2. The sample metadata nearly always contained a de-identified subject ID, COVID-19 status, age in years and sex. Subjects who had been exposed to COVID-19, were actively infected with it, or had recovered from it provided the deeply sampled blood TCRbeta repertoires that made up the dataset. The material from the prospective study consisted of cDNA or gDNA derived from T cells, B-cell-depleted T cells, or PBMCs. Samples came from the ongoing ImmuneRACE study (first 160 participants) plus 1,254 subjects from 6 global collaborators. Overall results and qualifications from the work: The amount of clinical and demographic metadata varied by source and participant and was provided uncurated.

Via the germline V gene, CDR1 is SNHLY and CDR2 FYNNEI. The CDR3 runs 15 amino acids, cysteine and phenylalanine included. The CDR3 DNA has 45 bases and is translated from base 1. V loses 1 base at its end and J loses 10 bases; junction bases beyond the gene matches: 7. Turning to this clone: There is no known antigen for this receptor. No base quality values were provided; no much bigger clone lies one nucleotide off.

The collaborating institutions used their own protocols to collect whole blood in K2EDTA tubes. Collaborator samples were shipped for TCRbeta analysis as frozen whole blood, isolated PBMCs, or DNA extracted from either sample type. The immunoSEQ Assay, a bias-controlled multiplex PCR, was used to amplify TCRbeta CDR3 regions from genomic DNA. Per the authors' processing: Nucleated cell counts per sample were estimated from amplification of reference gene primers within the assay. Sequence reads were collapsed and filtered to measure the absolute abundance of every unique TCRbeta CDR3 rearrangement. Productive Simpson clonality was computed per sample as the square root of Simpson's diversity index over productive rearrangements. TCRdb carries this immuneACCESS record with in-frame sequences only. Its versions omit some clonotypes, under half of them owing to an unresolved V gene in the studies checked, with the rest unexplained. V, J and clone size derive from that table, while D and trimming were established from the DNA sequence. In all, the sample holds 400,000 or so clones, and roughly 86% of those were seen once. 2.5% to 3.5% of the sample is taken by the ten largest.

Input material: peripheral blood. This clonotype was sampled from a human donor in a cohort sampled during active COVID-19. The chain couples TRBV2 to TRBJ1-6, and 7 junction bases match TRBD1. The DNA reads TGTGCCAGCAGTGAAGAAGCGACAGGGTCCTCACCCCTCCACTTT. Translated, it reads CASSEEATGSSPLHF.